These 10 T cell receptor beta chains share one sample of origin, sequenced in a study of beta chain features in type 1 diabetes. Their recognized antigens are unknown. Study outcomes and limitations: Shortening of TCRB CDR3s, moderate but significant, appeared in all four CD4+ subsets of Type 1 diabetes patients.

The whole isolated RNA underwent reverse transcription, so sequencing captured expressed TCRB transcripts. Clones were sequenced by immunoSEQ multiplex PCR, and TCRdb holds only the in-frame ones, with some missing. The sample has roughly 300,000 clones; roughly 13% are singletons. Material: naive CD4+ T cells from blood. These receptor sequences come from a man younger than 45 with type 1 diabetes.

The rearrangement links TRBV28 to TRBJ1-2, with D possibly TRBD1 on 5 matching bases. Germline lookup yields CDR1 MDHEN and CDR2 SYDVKM. V was trimmed by 8 bases and J by 2 bases, leaving 9 bases between them. This CDR3 is built from 12 residues. CDR3 amino acids: CASGQGNYGYTF. The CDR3 coding sequence is TGTGCCAGCGGGCAGGGAAACTATGGCTACACCTTC.

J is TRBJ2-1 and V is TRBV7-2, with D possibly TRBD2 on 6 matching bases. Trimming stripped 5 bases from V and 7 bases from J, with 24 bases between. The germline V gene encodes CDR1 SGHTA and CDR2 FQGNSA. CDR3 size: 17 residues. The CDR3 loop reads CASSPPLVRDLINEQFF. CDR3 DNA sequence: TGTGCCAGCAGCCCCCCCCTTGTACGGGACTTAATTAATGAGCAGTTCTTC.

V usage is TRBV27 and J usage is TRBJ2-3; 7 bases are a match to TRBD2. CDR3 size: 11 residues. V dropped 7 bases and J dropped 11; count of bases not matched to a gene: 6. CDR1 and CDR2 (germline): MNHEY, SMNVEV (reference sequence). The CDR3 region has the DNA TGTGCCAGCATGGGGGGGAGTAAGCAGTATTTT. As protein: CASMGGSKQYF.

The chain recombines TRBV28 with TRBJ1-1, with 7 bases fitting TRBD1. V lost 6 bases, J lost 2 bases, and 3 bases stayed unmatched. The CDR3 consists of 13 residues. Germline V gene data show CDR1 as MDHEN and CDR2 as SYDVKM. DNA for the CDR3: TGTGCCAGCAGAAACAGGGGAAACACTGAAGCTTTCTTT. It specifies CASRNRGNTEAFF.

The chain employs TRBV30 and TRBJ2-1; maybe TRBD2 (6 bases). The CDR3 spans 14 residues. V shed 8 bases and J shed 6 bases, with 20 bases lying between them. Germline-derived CDR1 and CDR2 are GTSNPN and SVGIG (reference sequence). Here the CDR3 DNA reads TGTGCCGCAGCGGTCGGGGGACTCTCCAATGAGCAGTTCTTC. This encodes CAAAVGGLSNEQFF.

The gene calls are TRBV7-9 and TRBJ2-7, with D tentatively TRBD2 (5 bases). This CDR3 has 15 amino acids. Trimming removed 1 base from V and 3 bases from J, with 13 bases in between. Germline CDR1 reads SEHNR; CDR2 reads FQNEAQ (reference sequence). The CDR3 here is CASSLGPGVRYEQYF. CDR3 DNA sequence: TGTGCCAGCAGCTTAGGCCCCGGGGTTCGCTACGAGCAGTACTTC.

This chain connects TRBV2 to TRBJ1-4; the match to TRBD1 covers 8 bases. Germline loops: CDR1 SNHLY, CDR2 FYNNEI. V gave up 7 bases and J gave up 5 bases; unmatched junction bases: 6. The CDR3 is 14 residues long. The CDR3 reads CASTGQGSNEKLFF. The DNA of the CDR3 is TGTGCCAGCACAGGACAGGGATCGAATGAAAAACTGTTTTTT.

The chain is built from TRBV7-3 and TRBJ2-1, with TRBD2 identical over 9 bases. Trimming at V came to 4 bases and at J to 4 bases, leaving 5 bases not matched to a gene. The CDR3 has 15 residues. CDR1 SGHTA and CDR2 FQGTGA come from the germline V gene. This CDR3 is CASSWSAGGYNEQFF. The CDR3 bases are TGTGCCAGCAGCTGGTCGGCGGGAGGGTACAATGAGCAGTTCTTC. The complete variable domain, with remaining parts taken from reference TRBV7-3 and TRBJ2-1, reads GAGVSQTPSNKVTEKGKYVELRCDPISGHTALYWYRQSLGQGPEFLIYFQGTGAADDSGLPNDRFFAVRPEGSVSTLKIQRTERGDSAVYLCASSWSAGGYNEQFFGPGTRLTVL.

The chain couples TRBV7-9 to TRBJ1-5; D ambiguous. The ends were cut back, 4 bases at V and 5 bases at J, with 6 bases in the middle. Germline CDR1 reads SEHNR; CDR2 reads FQNEAQ (reference sequence). The CDR3 has 12 residues. Written as DNA, the CDR3 is TGTGCCAGCAGCTCCGGGGATCAGCCCCAGCATTTT. Protein sequence: CASSSGDQPQHF.

This clone appeared a few times. V and J are TRBV7-8 and TRBJ2-5; D is unresolved. The CDR3 is made up of 12 amino acids. The V and J ends lost 3 bases and 5 bases respectively, with 7 bases between them. The V gene's germline CDR1 is SGHVS and CDR2 FQNEAQ. The CDR3 DNA reads TGTGCCAGCAGCTTTGTTTCTGAGACCCAGTACTTC. This translates into CASSFVSETQYF.